Presented here are 20 T cell receptor beta chains from one specimen sequenced in a study of OX40 agonist ivuxolimab in advanced cancers. Repertoires were generated with immunoSEQ multiplex PCR, while TCRdb's copy carries only in-frame clones and drops some. The table has about 76,000 clones, roughly 85% seen once. The source was CD4+ or CD8+ T cells sorted from blood, collected in a trial of the OX40 agonist ivuxolimab. These receptors all come from an adult with an advanced solid tumor such as melanoma, head and neck, liver or kidney cancer.

This chain connects TRBV6-5 to TRBJ1-6; unclear D gene. Trimming took off 0 bases at V and 8 bases at J, with 11 bases between the two ends. CDR1 and CDR2 from the germline V gene are MNHEY and SVGAGI. This CDR3 has 15 residues. Here the CDR3 reads CASSYSIGRDSPLHF. The CDR3 DNA sequence: TGTGCCAGCAGTTACTCGATAGGGCGGGATTCACCCCTCCACTTT.

This clone has more than one count but fewer than ten. V and J are TRBV6-1 and TRBJ2-3; possible D gene TRBD1, 6 bases. The V end lost 4 bases, the J end lost 4 bases, and 18 bases lay between the germline ends. From germline, CDR1 is MNHNS and CDR2 SASEGT. This CDR3 is 16 amino acids long. CDR3 loop: CASSANPQGTSDTQYF. In DNA form, the CDR3 reads TGTGCCAGCAGTGCCAACCCCCAGGGGACGTCAGATACGCAGTATTTT.

The chain employs TRBV19 and TRBJ2-2; tentatively, D is TRBD1 (5 bases). Trimming took off 7 bases at V and 6 bases at J, with 12 bases between the two ends. The germline V gene has CDR1 LNHDA and CDR2 SQIVND (reference sequence). This CDR3 is built from 13 residues. The DNA for the CDR3 is TGTGCCAGTAACCCTCAGGGTTCCGGGGAGCTGTTTTTT. Translating gives CASNPQGSGELFF. The full variable domain, with the rest looked up from reference TRBV19 and TRBJ2-2, is DGGITQSPKYLFRKEGQNVTLSCEQNLNHDAMYWYRQDPGQGLRLIYYSQIVNDFQKGDIAEGYSVSREKKESFPLTVTSAQKNPTAFYLCASNPQGSGELFFGEGSRLTVL.

This clone occurred a few times. V usage is TRBV9 and J usage is TRBJ2-2; D may be TRBD1 or TRBD2 (5 bases each). Germline V gene data show CDR1 as SGDLS and CDR2 as YYNGEE. The CDR3 runs to 13 residues. V shed 3 bases and J shed 5 bases, with 8 bases lying between them. The CDR3 DNA sequence: TGTGCCAGCAGCGCCGGGACGACCGGGGAGCTGTTTTTT. Translating gives CASSAGTTGELFF.

The gene calls are TRBV5-6 and TRBJ2-7; no firm D call. Trimming left V 0 bases short and J 0 bases short, with 7 bases between. The CDR3 is 14 amino acids. Germline CDR1 reads SGHDT; CDR2 reads YYEEEE. The CDR3, as DNA: TGTGCCAGCAGCTTGGCCCCATACTCCTACGAGCAGTACTTC. Encoded protein: CASSLAPYSYEQYF.

V gene TRBV19 combines with J gene TRBJ1-1, with D maybe TRBD1 (5 bases). The germline gives CDR1 LNHDA, CDR2 SQIVND (reference sequence). This CDR3 is 14 amino acids long. The germline V and J ends were trimmed by 6 bases and 0 bases, with 11 bases remaining between them. Here the CDR3 reads CASRDTIMNTEAFF. CDR3 nucleotides: TGTGCCAGTAGGGACACCATCATGAACACTGAAGCTTTCTTT.

The genes are TRBV18 and TRBJ1-2, with D possibly being TRBD1 (5 bases). The CDR3 has 14 amino acids. V lost 3 bases, J lost 0 bases, and 8 bases lay in between. CDR1 is KGHSH and CDR2 is LQKENI in the germline V gene. The CDR3 region has the DNA TGTGCCAGCTCACCCCAACAGGCTAACTATGGCTACACCTTC. This encodes CASSPQQANYGYTF.

This rearrangement joins TRBV4-2 to TRBJ1-6; possible D gene TRBD1, 5 bases. Per the germline V gene, CDR1 is LGHNA and CDR2 is YNFKEQ. With 1 base removed from V and 8 bases from J, the gap between germline ends came to 12 bases. This CDR3 contains 15 residues. The CDR3 spells CASSQGQGGDSPLHF. In nucleotides, the CDR3 is TGTGCCAGCAGCCAAGGGCAGGGAGGTGATTCACCCCTCCACTTT.

Of note for this clone: A read error may produce the germline difference seen at one junction end. This chain connects TRBV27 to TRBJ1-2; a possible D gene is TRBD1 (5 bases). CDR1 and CDR2 (germline): MNHEY, SMNVEV (reference sequence). CDR3 length equals 14 residues. Here the CDR3 DNA reads TGTGCCACCAGTTCGGCGGGACGCAGCTATGGCTACACCTTC. Translating gives CATSSAGRSYGYTF.

The rearrangement uses TRBV7-2 and TRBJ1-1; 10 bases line up with TRBD1. The CDR3 runs 16 residues. Trimming took 1 base from V and 5 from J; bases not matched to a gene: 7. CDR1 SGHTA and CDR2 FQGNSA come from the germline V gene. CDR3 sequence (DNA): TGTGCCAGCAGCTTAGATAGACCGGGACAGGGGACTGAAGCTTTCTTT. It specifies CASSLDRPGQGTEAFF.

V is TRBV19 and J is TRBJ1-2; D remains ambiguous. The CDR3 loop spans 14 amino acids. Germline V gene lookup returns CDR1 LNHDA and CDR2 SQIVND (reference sequence). V was clipped by 3 bases and J by 5 bases, with 13 bases between them. CDR3 loop: CASSIGDTGYGYTF. CDR3 bases: TGTGCCAGTAGTATCGGTGACACCGGGTATGGCTACACCTTC.

J is TRBJ2-1 and V is TRBV6-5; 12 nucleotides line up with TRBD2. This CDR3 has 15 amino acids. In germline, CDR1 is MNHEY, CDR2 SVGAGI. V lost 5 bases, J lost 7 bases, and 6 bases stayed unmatched. DNA for the CDR3: TGTGCCAGCAGTCTACTAGCGGGGGGTGGGAATGAGCAGTTCTTC. This gives the protein CASSLLAGGGNEQFF.

The chain combines TRBV6-6 with TRBJ1-1; maybe TRBD1 (6 bases). V was pared by 2 bases and J by 8 bases, with 12 bases between. This CDR3 comprises 13 residues. Germline V CDR1 and CDR2: MNHNY, SVGAGI (reference sequence). Written as DNA, the CDR3 is TGTGCCAGCAGTTACGGTCAGGGGTGGGAAGCTTTCTTT. It translates to CASSYGQGWEAFF.

The chain carries TRBV7-8 and TRBJ2-6; the D gene is possibly TRBD1 (6 bases). Trimming took 5 bases from V and 2 from J, leaving 10 bases between them. Per the germline V gene, CDR1 is SGHVS and CDR2 is FQNEAQ. The CDR3 contains 15 residues. This CDR3 is CASSPRTAGANVLTF. CDR3 nucleotides: TGTGCCAGCAGCCCGCGGACAGCTGGGGCCAACGTCCTGACTTTC.

This rearrangement joins TRBV18 to TRBJ1-4; possible D gene TRBD1, 5 bases. Looked up from germline, CDR1 is KGHSH and CDR2 is LQKENI. V lost 4 bases and J 8 bases, leaving 11 bases between the germline ends. The CDR3 is 13 residues long. This chain's CDR3 is CASSQGSGEKLFF. The CDR3 DNA reads TGTGCCAGCTCACAGGGGTCGGGGGAAAAACTGTTTTTT. Looking up the rest from reference TRBV18 and TRBJ1-4 gives the full variable domain: NAGVMQNPRHLVRRRGQEARLRCSPMKGHSHVYWYRQLPEEGLKFMVYLQKENIIDESGMPKERFSAEFPKEGPSILRIQQVVRGDSAAYFCASSQGSGEKLFFGSGTQLSVL.

The CDR3 DNA reads as TGTGCCATCAGTGAGTCGATAGGAAAGGAGGGTTACGAGCAGTACTTC. Its protein is CAISESIGKEGYEQYF. This chain links TRBV10-3 with TRBJ2-7, with D possibly being TRBD2 (6 bases). The germline V and J ends were trimmed by 0 bases and 4 bases, with 16 bases remaining between them. CDR1 is ENHRY and CDR2 is SYGVKD in the germline V gene. The CDR3 has 16 residues.

The chain carries TRBV2 and TRBJ1-1, with D unresolved. Deletions cut 4 bases from V and 3 bases from J, with 9 bases between. The CDR3 is 13 residues long. The germline CDR1 and CDR2 sequences are SNHLY and FYNNEI. The CDR3: CASSASGYTEAFF. Written as DNA, the CDR3 is TGTGCCAGCAGTGCGTCGGGGTACACTGAAGCTTTCTTT.

The chain links TRBV4-1 to TRBJ1-4; the match to TRBD1 covers 12 bases. With 1 base clipped from V and 4 bases from J, the junction kept 4 bases outside the gene matches. The germline CDR1 and CDR2 sequences are MGHRA and YSYEKL. The CDR3 loop spans 17 amino acids. The CDR3 DNA is TGCGCCAGCAGCCAAGGGGACAGGGGGCTTGGTAATGAAAAACTGTTTTTT. Translation gives CASSQGDRGLGNEKLFF.

This clone was detected only a few times. V is TRBV18 and J is TRBJ1-5; TRBD1 might be the D (5 bases). In germline, CDR1 is KGHSH, CDR2 LQKENI. This CDR3 is built from 16 residues. The ends were cut back, 8 bases at V and 0 bases at J, with 17 bases in the middle. The CDR3 is CASVTRAGNSNQPQHF. The CDR3 DNA follows: TGTGCCAGCGTCACCAGGGCAGGGAATAGCAATCAGCCCCAGCATTTT.

The rearrangement joins TRBV6-5 to TRBJ2-5; D is uncertain. V lost 3 bases and J lost 5, with 10 bases in between. The CDR3 covers 13 residues. Germline CDR1 and CDR2: MNHEY and SVGAGI. CDR3 amino acids: CASSYSDVETQYF. CDR3 sequence (DNA): TGTGCCAGCAGTTATTCGGACGTGGAGACCCAGTACTTC.